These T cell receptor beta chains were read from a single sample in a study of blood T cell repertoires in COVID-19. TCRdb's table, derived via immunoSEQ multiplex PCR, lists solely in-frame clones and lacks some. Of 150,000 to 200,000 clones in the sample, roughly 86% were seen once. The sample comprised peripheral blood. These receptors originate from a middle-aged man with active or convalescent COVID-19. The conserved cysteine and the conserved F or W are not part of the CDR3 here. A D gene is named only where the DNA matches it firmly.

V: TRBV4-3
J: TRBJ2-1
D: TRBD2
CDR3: ASSQEPYSGSYNEQF

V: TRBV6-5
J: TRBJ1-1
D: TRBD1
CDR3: ASIGQGATGAF

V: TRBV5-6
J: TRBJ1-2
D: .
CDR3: ASSPDGGLYGYT

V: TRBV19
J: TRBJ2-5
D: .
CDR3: ASSILGHQETQY

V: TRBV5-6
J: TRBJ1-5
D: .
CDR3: ASSFGGLPNQPQH

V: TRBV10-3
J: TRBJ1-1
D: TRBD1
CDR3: AISEGTGDTEAF

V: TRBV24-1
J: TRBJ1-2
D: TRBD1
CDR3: ATSDPRTGVGYT

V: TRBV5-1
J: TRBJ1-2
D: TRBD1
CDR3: ASSPGQANYGYT

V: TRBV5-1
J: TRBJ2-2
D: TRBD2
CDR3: ASTPGGPIGTGELF

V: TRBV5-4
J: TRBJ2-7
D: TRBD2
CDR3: ASSFGAGGAYEQY

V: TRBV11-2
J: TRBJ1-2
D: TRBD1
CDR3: ASSVTGDGYT

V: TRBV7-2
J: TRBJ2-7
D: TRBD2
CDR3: ASTTSGNSYEQY

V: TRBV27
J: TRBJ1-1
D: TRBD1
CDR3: ASSLTGGAGLAF

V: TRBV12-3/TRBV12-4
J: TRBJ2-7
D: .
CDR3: ASSFWGGSQY

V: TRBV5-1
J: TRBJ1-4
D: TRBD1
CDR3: ASSYSPQGASNEKLF

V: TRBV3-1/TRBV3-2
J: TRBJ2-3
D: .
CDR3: ASSLIGADTQY

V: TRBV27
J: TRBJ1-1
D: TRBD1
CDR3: ASSLFTGTVNTEAF

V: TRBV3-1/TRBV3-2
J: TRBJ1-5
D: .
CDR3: ASSQDRGREPQH

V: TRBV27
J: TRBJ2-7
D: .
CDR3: ASSDRTYEQY

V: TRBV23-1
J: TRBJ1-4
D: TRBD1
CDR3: ASSPGQGWDEKLF

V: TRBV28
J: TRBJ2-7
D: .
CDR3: ASSDAIPLYEQY

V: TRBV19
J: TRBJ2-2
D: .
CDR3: ASSIEDGELF

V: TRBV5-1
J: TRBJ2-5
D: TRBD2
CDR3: ASSFGGFETQY

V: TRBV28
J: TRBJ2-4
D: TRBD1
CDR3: ASSLGQGGDIQY

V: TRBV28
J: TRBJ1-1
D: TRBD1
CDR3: ASSLTGQGATEAF

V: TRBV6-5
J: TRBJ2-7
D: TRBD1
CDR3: ASRQPSTGGHEQY

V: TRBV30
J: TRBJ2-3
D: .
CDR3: AWSVHEGNTQY

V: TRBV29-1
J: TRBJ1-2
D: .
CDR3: SVPSSPGHGYT